What follows are 27 T cell receptor beta chains derived from one specimen sequenced in a study of T cell repertoires in cytomegalovirus infection. The antigens for these receptors are not known. TCRdb processed the reads anew with MiXCR; each CDR3 protein has one entry. Among roughly 310,000 distinct CDR3 sequences listed, roughly 28% were seen once. Sequenced material: cultured PBMCs, taken from culture after CMV antigen stimulation. Every receptor here comes from a human donor in good health (CMV status not recorded). Some clones in this sample may be carry-over from other donors' samples.

The chain uses TRBV6-6 and TRBJ1-5; no clear D gene. The CDR3 consists of 17 residues. Germline lookup yields CDR1 MNHNY and CDR2 SVGAGI (reference sequence). Between the trimmed V and J ends, which lost 2 bases and 0 bases, there was a span of 14 bases. In DNA form, the CDR3 reads TGTGCCAGCAGTTACACGGGCCGAGACTATAGCAATCAGCCCCAGCATTTT. This sequence encodes CASSYTGRDYSNQPQHF.

The chain carries TRBV20-1 and TRBJ2-3; TRBD1 agrees at 7 bases. The ends lost 4 bases at V and 3 bases at J; junction bases unmatched: 7. The CDR3 runs to 14 residues. Germline V gene sequence: CDR1 DFQATT, CDR2 SNEGSKA (reference sequence). The CDR3 DNA is TGCAGTGCTACCGGGACAGAGAATACAGATACGCAGTATTTT. Its protein is CSATGTENTDTQYF.

V and J are TRBV28 and TRBJ2-7; D remains ambiguous. Trimming cost V 6 bases and J 2 bases, with 11 bases left between them. In germline, CDR1 is MDHEN, CDR2 SYDVKM. CDR3 length: 13 amino acids. This CDR3 is CASSPLLPYEQYF. The CDR3 DNA reads as TGTGCCAGCAGCCCCCTGCTCCCCTACGAGCAGTACTTC.

The gene calls are TRBV13 and TRBJ1-4; maybe TRBD1 (5 bases). The germline gives CDR1 PRHDT, CDR2 FYEKMQ (reference sequence). The CDR3 consists of 14 residues. The V end lost 5 bases, the J end lost 0 bases, and 7 bases lay between the germline ends. CDR3 coding DNA: TGTGCCAGCAGCGCCAGGGCAACTAATGAAAAACTGTTTTTT. This sequence encodes CASSARATNEKLFF.

This chain uses TRBV7-7 with TRBJ2-3; D unresolved. The CDR3 spans 13 residues. In germline, CDR1 is SSHAT, CDR2 FNYEAQ (reference sequence). The germline V and J ends were trimmed by 5 bases and 4 bases, with 10 bases remaining between them. The DNA of the CDR3 is TGTGCCAGCAGCCGTGGAACGCCAGATACGCAGTATTTT. Translation gives CASSRGTPDTQYF.

CDR3 sequence (DNA): TGTGCCAGCAGCTTCAGCACTTCCTACAATGAGCAGTTCTTC. It codes for CASSFSTSYNEQFF. The chain carries TRBV7-9 and TRBJ2-1; D is ambiguous. Germline assignment: CDR1 SEHNR and CDR2 FQNEAQ (reference sequence). The CDR3 totals 14 residues. V was trimmed by 3 bases and J by 1 base, leaving 7 bases between them. The full variable domain, in which reference TRBV7-9 and TRBJ2-1 provide the parts outside the CDR3, is DTGVSQNPRHKITKRGQNVTFRCDPISEHNRLYWYRQTLGQGPEFLTYFQNEAQLEKSRLLSDRFSAERPKGSFSTLEIQRTEQGDSAMYLCASSFSTSYNEQFFGPGTRLTVL.

This clonotype has a handful of counts. The V call is TRBV12-3 or TRBV12-4, the J call TRBJ1-2; D may be TRBD1 (5 bases). Trimming took off 6 bases at V and 4 bases at J, with 9 bases between the two ends. The CDR3 length is 12 residues. The CDR3 region has the DNA TGTGCCAGCAGCTCGGACATCTATGGCTACACCTTC. This encodes CASSSDIYGYTF.

This clonotype has only a few counts. The chain carries TRBV12-3 or TRBV12-4 and TRBJ2-1; tentative D call: TRBD2 (7 bases). Trimming removed 1 base at V and 5 bases at J, with 12 bases between. The CDR3 is 15 residues long. The DNA of the CDR3 is TGTGCCAGCAGTTTAGGGGGGGGGGGCCACAATGAGCAGTTCTTC. It is translated as CASSLGGGGHNEQFF.

The table lists this clonotype with a count of one. The V call is TRBV20-1, the J call TRBJ1-1; D gene unclear. CDR3 length: 13 residues. The V gene lost 2 bases and the J gene lost 3 bases, with 10 bases spanning the gap. CDR1 DFQATT and CDR2 SNEGSKA come from the germline V gene (reference sequence). The CDR3 region has the DNA TGCAGTGCTAGACGCAGCCGTGACACTGAAGCTTTCTTT. Its protein is CSARRSRDTEAFF.

This clonotype was seen a single time. The chain joins TRBV29-1 to TRBJ1-1, with D perhaps matching TRBD1 (6 bases). Trimming took off 6 bases at V and 6 bases at J, with 14 bases between the two ends. The germline gives CDR1 SQVTM, CDR2 ANQGSEA. This CDR3 spans 12 amino acids. CDR3 in DNA: TGCAGCGTCGAGGGGGGGGGTCCTGAAGCTTTCTTT. Translated: CSVEGGGPEAFF. Full variable domain (remainder filled in from reference TRBV29-1 and TRBJ1-1): SAVISQKPSRDICQRGTSLTIQCQVDSQVTMMFWYRQQPGQSLTLIATANQGSEATYESGFVIDKFPISRPNLTFSTLTVSNMSPEDSSIYLCSVEGGGPEAFFGQGTRLTVV.

The chain links TRBV27 to TRBJ1-6; D unresolved. This CDR3 region has 15 residues. Trimming removed 4 bases from V and 5 bases from J, with 12 bases in between. Germline CDR1 reads MNHEY; CDR2 reads SMNVEV (reference sequence). CDR3 DNA: TGTGCCAGCAGTTGGGCGGTGGTTGATAATTCACCCCTCCACTTT. Protein product: CASSWAVVDNSPLHF.

V usage is TRBV10-3 and J usage is TRBJ1-1; TRBD1 might be the D (5 bases). There are 14 residues in the CDR3. CDR1 ENHRY and CDR2 SYGVKD come from the germline V gene. Deletions cut 3 bases from V and 2 bases from J, with 10 bases between. The CDR3 DNA is TGTGCCATCAGTGATGGGACCTACAACACTGAAGCTTTCTTT. Its protein product is CAISDGTYNTEAFF.

CDR3 sequence reads: CASSPGTGIGGYTF. The CDR3 DNA reads TGTGCCAGCAGCCCGGGGACAGGGATTGGTGGCTACACCTTC. This rearrangement joins TRBV5-6 to TRBJ1-2, with TRBD1 matching 9 bases. V lost 4 bases, J lost 7 bases, and 8 bases stayed unmatched. The CDR3 consists of 14 residues. CDR1 and CDR2 from the germline V gene are SGHDT and YYEEEE.

The chain links TRBV10-3 to TRBJ2-3; 12 bases are shared with TRBD2. Germline V gene data show CDR1 as ENHRY and CDR2 as SYGVKD. This CDR3 region has 18 residues. Unmatched junction bases numbered 8, after V lost 0 bases and J lost 4 bases. The CDR3 DNA reads TGTGCCATCAGTGAGTCTGTGACTAGCGGGAGCGAGGCAGATACGCAGTATTTT. It encodes CAISESVTSGSEADTQYF.

This clonotype occurred a few times. The chain is built from TRBV7-9 and TRBJ2-7; 8 nucleotides match TRBD1. Germline CDR1 SEHNR, CDR2 FQNEAQ (reference sequence). Trimming at V came to 6 bases and at J to 4 bases, leaving 14 bases not matched to a gene. The CDR3 covers 16 residues. The CDR3 spells CASSLTSATGEYEQYF. DNA for the CDR3: TGTGCCAGCAGTCTAACTTCGGCGACAGGGGAGTACGAGCAGTACTTC.

CDR3 sequence reads: CAISEGGPGEQYF. The CDR3 DNA sequence: TGTGCCATCAGTGAGGGCGGGCCCGGCGAGCAGTACTTC. The V gene is TRBV10-3, the J gene TRBJ2-7, with D possibly matching TRBD2 (5 bases). The V and J ends lost 2 bases and 6 bases respectively, with 11 bases between them. There are 13 residues in the CDR3. Germline V gene data show CDR1 as ENHRY and CDR2 as SYGVKD.

There are a few counts of this clonotype. The V and J genes are TRBV12-3 or TRBV12-4 and TRBJ1-4; 7 bases fit TRBD1. The CDR3 consists of 15 residues. The J segment lost 8 bases and the V segment lost 5 bases, leaving 11 bases of the junction unmatched. The CDR3 nucleotides read TGTGCCAGCAGTCCCCGAGGCAGGGGGGGAGAAAAACTGTTTTTT. Translating gives CASSPRGRGGEKLFF.

This sequence joins TRBV5-4 and TRBJ2-3, with a tentative D call TRBD2 (5 bases). The V end was cut by 1 base, the J end by 2 bases, with 14 bases between. Looked up from germline, CDR1 is SGHNT and CDR2 is YYREEE (reference sequence). This CDR3 is built from 16 residues. CDR3: CASSLTRELNTDTQYF. Written as DNA, the CDR3 is TGTGCCAGCAGCTTGACGAGGGAACTCAACACAGATACGCAGTATTTT.

This clonotype appeared once. V and J are TRBV28 and TRBJ1-1, with 7 bases aligning to TRBD1. There are 13 residues in the CDR3. Germline V CDR1 and CDR2: MDHEN, SYDVKM. V was pared by 5 bases and J by 10 bases, with 10 bases of the junction left unmatched. The CDR3 reads CASSLAPGGAAFF. The DNA of the CDR3 is TGTGCCAGCAGTCTCGCTCCAGGGGGAGCAGCTTTCTTT.

This clonotype was picked up a small number of times. This chain connects TRBV7-9 to TRBJ1-1; D uncertain. The CDR3 length is 16 residues. The germline gives CDR1 SEHNR, CDR2 FQNEAQ (reference sequence). Trimming took off 3 bases at V and 8 bases at J, with 22 bases between the two ends. CDR3 region: CASSFSLRMSVREAFF. CDR3 in DNA: TGTGCCAGCAGCTTCTCCCTGAGGATGTCCGTGCGGGAAGCTTTCTTT.

Worth noting for this clonotype: One end of the junction varies from germline; a read error may be responsible. The V gene is TRBV2, the J gene TRBJ1-5, with a possible D match to TRBD1 (6 bases). The CDR3 length is 14 residues. Germline lookup yields CDR1 SNHLY and CDR2 FYNNEI. The CDR3 region has the DNA TGTGTCAGCAACCAGGACAGAGGCAATCAGCCCCAGCATTTT. It is translated as CVSNQDRGNQPQHF.

This rearrangement joins TRBV28 to TRBJ1-5, with D tentatively TRBD1 (6 bases). Germline CDR1 reads MDHEN; CDR2 reads SYDVKM. Trimming removed 1 base from V and 5 bases from J, with 15 bases in between. The CDR3 loop spans 16 amino acids. CDR3: CASSLFASGVHQPQHF. For the CDR3, the DNA is TGTGCCAGCAGTTTATTCGCGTCAGGGGTCCATCAGCCCCAGCATTTT.

This sequence joins TRBV2 and TRBJ2-7; D not certain. Germline assignment: CDR1 SNHLY and CDR2 FYNNEI. The CDR3 totals 11 residues. Trimming took 1 base from V and 9 from J, leaving 7 bases between them. In DNA form, the CDR3 reads TGTGCCAGCAGTGAAGAACGGCGGCAGTACTTC. This translates into CASSEERRQYF. The complete variable domain, with remaining parts taken from reference TRBV2 and TRBJ2-7, reads EPEVTQTPSHQVTQMGQEVILRCVPISNHLYFYWYRQILGQKVEFLVSFYNNEISEKSEIFDDQFSVERPDGSNFTLKIRSTKLEDSAMYFCASSEERRQYFGPGTRLTVT.

This clonotype showed up many times. This sequence joins TRBV7-2 and TRBJ2-3; 8 bases align to TRBD2. This CDR3 comprises 16 residues. The V and J ends lost 6 bases and 0 bases, in that order; junction bases with no gene match: 8. In germline, CDR1 is SGHTA, CDR2 FQGNSA. Here the CDR3 reads CASSTRLAPSTDTQYF. CDR3 nucleotides: TGTGCCAGCAGTACCCGACTAGCGCCTAGCACAGATACGCAGTATTTT.

The rearrangement joins TRBV6-6 to TRBJ1-1; 8 bases align to TRBD1. Per germline, CDR1 MNHNY and CDR2 SVGAGI (reference sequence). Germline trimming cut 5 bases from V and 6 bases from J; bases unmatched to any gene: 5. The CDR3 length is 13 residues. The CDR3 loop reads CASSTDRDAEAFF. The DNA for the CDR3 is TGTGCCAGCAGTACGGACAGGGACGCTGAAGCTTTCTTT.

This sequence joins TRBV10-3 and TRBJ1-4, with D tentatively TRBD1 (5 bases). CDR1 and CDR2 (germline): ENHRY, SYGVKD. The V gene lost 6 bases and the J gene lost 7 bases, with 15 bases spanning the gap. This CDR3 comprises 14 residues. The CDR3 DNA sequence: TGTGCCATCAGGTCCGGGACCCCGGGTGAAAAACTGTTTTTT. It encodes CAIRSGTPGEKLFF.

About this clonotype itself: Germline is not matched at one junction end, which may reflect a read error. Here the CDR3 reads CSASTGGYDQPQHF. The CDR3 DNA follows: TGCAGTGCTTCGACAGGGGGCTATGATCAGCCCCAGCATTTC. This chain connects TRBV20-1 to TRBJ1-5; 10 nucleotides agree with TRBD1. The V gene's germline CDR1 is DFQATT and CDR2 SNEGSKA (reference sequence). The CDR3 runs to 14 residues.